This TCR beta chain was sequenced in a study of early T cells in non-severe SARS-CoV-2 infection. Study as a whole: Alpha and beta chains were unpaired, from unsorted whole-blood bulk RNA.

Unique molecular identifiers tagged individual cDNA molecules. One entry per CDR3 protein results from TCRdb running MiXCR on the 5' RACE reads. The sample carries tens of thousands of distinct CDR3 sequences, about a tenth recorded once. This clonotype was counted between two and nine times. Its antigen remains unidentified. Study-wide results and limits: Matching with VDJdb favored anti-spike CD8 responses (missing private and CD4 specificities).

The clonotype originates from an adult who was a healthcare worker with PCR-confirmed SARS-CoV-2 infection or an uninfected control (not recorded which). Sequencing used whole blood, obtained at baseline.

The CDR3 protein is CASSYQTTGNYGYTF. CDR3 bases: TGTGCCAGCAGTTACCAAACGACAGGGAACTATGGCTACACCTTC. The chain links TRBV6-2 or TRBV6-3 to TRBJ1-2; 7 bases line up with TRBD1. Germline V gives CDR1 MNHEY, CDR2 SVGEGT. V dropped 2 bases and J dropped 2; count of bases not matched to a gene: 5. The CDR3 consists of 15 residues.